This TCR beta chain came from a study of CD8 T cells in Susac syndrome. Random hexamers served to reverse transcribe roughly 0.45 to 1 ug RNA. TCRdb passed the immunoSEQ multiplex PCR reads through MiXCR, listing each CDR3 protein once. Found here are about 180,000 distinct CDR3 sequences, about 95% of them singletons; the top ten hold around 0.15%. V lost 5 bases and J lost 6; bases outside the gene matches: 16. CDR1 is SGHAT, CDR2 FQNNGV, per germline. This CDR3 has 16 residues. The sequenced sample was CD8+ T cells from PBMCs. The chain couples TRBV11-2 to TRBJ2-7, with 7 bases aligning to TRBD1. This clonotype originated in a human donor with multiple sclerosis. CDR3 residues: CASSPALRQGVSEQYF. In nucleotides, the CDR3 is TGTGCCAGCAGCCCCGCCCTTCGGCAGGGGGTAAGCGAGCAGTACTTC.